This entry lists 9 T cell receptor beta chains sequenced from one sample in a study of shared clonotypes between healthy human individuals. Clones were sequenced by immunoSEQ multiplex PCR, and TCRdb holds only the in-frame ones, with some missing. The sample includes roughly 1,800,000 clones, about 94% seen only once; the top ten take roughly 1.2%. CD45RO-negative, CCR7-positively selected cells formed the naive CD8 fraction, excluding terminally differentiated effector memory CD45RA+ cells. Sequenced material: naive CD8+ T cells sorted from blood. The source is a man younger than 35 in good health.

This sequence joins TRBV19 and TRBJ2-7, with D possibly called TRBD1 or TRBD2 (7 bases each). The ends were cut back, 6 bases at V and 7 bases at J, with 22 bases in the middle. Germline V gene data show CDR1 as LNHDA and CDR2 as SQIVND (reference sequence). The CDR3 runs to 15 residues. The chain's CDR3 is CASSTRDSGIWEQYF. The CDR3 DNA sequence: TGTGCCAGTAGCACTCGGGACAGCGGGATCTGGGAGCAGTACTTC.

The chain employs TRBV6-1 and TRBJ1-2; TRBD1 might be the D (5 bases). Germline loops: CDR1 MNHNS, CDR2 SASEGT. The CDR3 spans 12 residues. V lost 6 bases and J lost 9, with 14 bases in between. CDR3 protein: CASRGGDWSYTF. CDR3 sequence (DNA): TGTGCCAGCAGGGGGGGGGACTGGAGCTACACCTTC.

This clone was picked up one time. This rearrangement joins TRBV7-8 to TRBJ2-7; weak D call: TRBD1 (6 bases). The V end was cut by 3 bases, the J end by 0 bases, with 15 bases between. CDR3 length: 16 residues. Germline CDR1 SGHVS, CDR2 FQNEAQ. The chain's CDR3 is CASSFGVQGDSYEQYF. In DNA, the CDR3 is TGTGCCAGCAGCTTCGGGGTACAGGGAGACTCCTACGAGCAGTACTTC.

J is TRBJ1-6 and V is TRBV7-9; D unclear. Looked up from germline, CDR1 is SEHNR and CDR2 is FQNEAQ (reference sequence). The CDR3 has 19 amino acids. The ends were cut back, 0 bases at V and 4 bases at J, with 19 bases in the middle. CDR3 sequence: CASSLAAEGHTAYNSPLHF. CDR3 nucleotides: TGTGCCAGCAGCTTAGCCGCTGAGGGCCATACCGCATATAATTCACCCCTCCACTTT.

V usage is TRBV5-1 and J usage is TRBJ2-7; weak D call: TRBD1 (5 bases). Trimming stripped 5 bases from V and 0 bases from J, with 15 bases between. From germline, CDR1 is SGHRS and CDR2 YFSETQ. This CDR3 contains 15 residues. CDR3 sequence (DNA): TGCGCCAGCAGTTACAGGTGGGGTGGCTCCTACGAGCAGTACTTC. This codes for CASSYRWGGSYEQYF.

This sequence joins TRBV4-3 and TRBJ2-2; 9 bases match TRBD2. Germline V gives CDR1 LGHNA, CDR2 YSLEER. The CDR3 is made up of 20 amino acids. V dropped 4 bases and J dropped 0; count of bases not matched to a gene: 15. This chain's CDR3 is CASSPLPGGAGGANTGELFF. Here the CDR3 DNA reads TGCGCCAGCAGCCCACTCCCCGGGGGAGCGGGGGGAGCGAACACCGGGGAGCTGTTTTTT.

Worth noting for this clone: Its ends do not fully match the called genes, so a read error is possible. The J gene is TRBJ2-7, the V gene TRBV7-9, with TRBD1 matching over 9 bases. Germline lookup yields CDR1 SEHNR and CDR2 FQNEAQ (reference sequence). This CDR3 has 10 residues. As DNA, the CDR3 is TGTGCCAGCCCGGGACAGGGAGGACACTTC. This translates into CASPGQGGHF.

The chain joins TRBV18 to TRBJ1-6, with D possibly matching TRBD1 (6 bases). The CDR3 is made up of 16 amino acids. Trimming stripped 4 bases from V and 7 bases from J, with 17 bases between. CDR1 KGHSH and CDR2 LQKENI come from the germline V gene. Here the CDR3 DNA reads TGTGCCAGCTCACGGACAGAGCCAGCCGGCAATTCACCCCTCCACTTT. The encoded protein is CASSRTEPAGNSPLHF.

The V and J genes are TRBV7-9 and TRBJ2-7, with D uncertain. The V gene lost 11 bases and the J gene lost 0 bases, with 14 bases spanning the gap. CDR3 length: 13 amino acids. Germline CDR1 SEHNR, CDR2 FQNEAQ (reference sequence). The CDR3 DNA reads TGTGCCGGAACAGCCCTTTCCTCCTACGAGCAGTACTTC. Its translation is CAGTALSSYEQYF.